Listed below are T cell receptor beta chains from one sample, sequenced in a study of tumor-infiltrating lymphocytes in primary liver carcinoma. TCRdb used MiXCR to reprocess the multiplex PCR reads, holding one entry per CDR3 protein. The profile shows about 100,000 distinct CDR3 sequences, about 67% of them singletons. Sequenced material: liver tumor tissue from sampling region 2. All receptors come from a woman in her sixties or seventies with primary liver carcinoma and hepatitis B virus infection. Both conserved end residues are part of each CDR3.

V gene	J gene	CDR3 protein
TRBV28	TRBJ1-2	CASNLPGGISRHVYTF
TRBV5-1	TRBJ2-5	CASSLEGGAETQYF
TRBV28	TRBJ2-1	CASSLGGNEQFF
TRBV11-1	TRBJ2-3	CARSLDNSRNTDTQYF
TRBV5-6	TRBJ2-2	CASSLMSWTTAGELFF
TRBV7-3	TRBJ1-1	CASSLLGKGTEAFF
TRBV6-2/TRBV6-3	TRBJ2-5	CASTTRLVGEQETQYF
TRBV29-1	TRBJ1-1	CSVLTGAGNTEAFF
TRBV11-2	TRBJ2-1	CASSPFTPPTVGDELFF
TRBV11-2	TRBJ2-3	CASSLGIRREGTDMQYF
TRBV5-4	TRBJ2-7	CASTPPGGAGVDEQYF
TRBV29-1	TRBJ1-2	CSVEDRPRDDYTF
TRBV7-9	TRBJ1-2	CASSTNRGQGYGYTF
TRBV6-9	TRBJ2-3	CASMATFAAGTDTQYF
TRBV6-5	TRBJ1-1	CASKGRYTEASF